This T cell receptor beta chain was identified in a study of cytomegalovirus exposure and HLA in healthy donors. Findings and limits, study-wide: It was found in a later analysis that first-cohort TCR clusters tended to co-occur in the 100 to 150 validation repertoires.

As to this clone: The antigen is unknown. This CDR3 is also generated by other DNA sequences in the sample.

The donors were members of the validation cohort comprising 120 subjects, separate from the approximately 630-subject first cohort. The V gene end was trimmed by 4 bases and the J gene end by 2 bases; junction bases not matched to a gene: 3. The germline gives CDR1 SGHRS, CDR2 YFSETQ. The CDR3 consists of 14 residues. The table came from immunoSEQ multiplex PCR; TCRdb's copy has only in-frame clones and leaves some out. The table lists more than 250,000 clones, roughly 87% of them singletons. The sequenced material came from PBMCs. This receptor was identified in a woman under 40 in good health and CMV-seropositive. This sequence joins TRBV5-1 and TRBJ1-5; TRBD1 aligns across 7 bases. CDR3 residues: CASSLGTGNQPQHF. The CDR3 region has the DNA TGCGCCAGCAGCCTCGGGACAGGCAATCAGCCCCAGCATTTT.